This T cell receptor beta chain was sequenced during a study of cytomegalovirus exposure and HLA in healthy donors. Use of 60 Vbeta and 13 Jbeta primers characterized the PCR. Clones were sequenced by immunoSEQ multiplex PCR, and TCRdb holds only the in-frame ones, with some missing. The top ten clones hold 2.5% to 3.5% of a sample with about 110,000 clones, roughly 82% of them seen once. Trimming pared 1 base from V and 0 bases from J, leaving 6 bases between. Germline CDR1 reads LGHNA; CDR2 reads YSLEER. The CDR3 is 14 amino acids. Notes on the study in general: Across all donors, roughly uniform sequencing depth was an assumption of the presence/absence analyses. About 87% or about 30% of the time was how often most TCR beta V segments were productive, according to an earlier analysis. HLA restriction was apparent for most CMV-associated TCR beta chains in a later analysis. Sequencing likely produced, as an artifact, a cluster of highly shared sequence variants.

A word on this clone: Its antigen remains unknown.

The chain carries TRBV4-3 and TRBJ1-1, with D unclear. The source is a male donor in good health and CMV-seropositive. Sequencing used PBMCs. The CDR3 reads CASSQGALNTEAFF. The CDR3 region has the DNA TGCGCCAGCAGCCAAGGGGCCTTGAACACTGAAGCTTTCTTT.